This T cell receptor (beta chain) was captured by sequencing in a study of blood T cell repertoires in COVID-19. Turning to the study itself: There were acute and convalescent COVID-19 samples, and they came from the United States, Italy and Spain. T cells, B-cell-depleted T cells, or PBMCs provided the cDNA or gDNA that served as material.

Per germline, CDR1 SGHRS and CDR2 YFSETQ. Trimming took off 4 bases at V and 6 bases at J, with 8 bases between the two ends. This CDR3 has 12 amino acids. In the original workflow: Amplification of reference gene primers was used by the study to estimate nucleated cell counts. Assay: immunoSEQ multiplex PCR; the TCRdb copy retains only in-frame clones and omits some. The DNA gave D and trimming, while V, J and clone size come from that table. Here the sample spans around 300,000 clones, roughly 86% being singletons. The TCR sequence derives from a woman aged 25 to 39 who had recovered from COVID-19. Sequencing input: peripheral blood. V usage is TRBV5-1 and J usage is TRBJ2-1, with D possibly matching TRBD2 (5 bases). In DNA form, the CDR3 reads TGCGCCAGCAGCCCGGACTTCAATGAGCAGTTCTTC. Encoded protein: CASSPDFNEQFF. Variable domain in full (rest from reference TRBV5-1 and TRBJ2-1): KAGVTQTPRYLIKTRGQQVTLSCSPISGHRSVSWYQQTPGQGLQFLFEYFSETQRNKGNFPGRFSGRQFSNSRSEMNVSTLELGDSALYLCASSPDFNEQFFGPGTRLTVL.